The 26 T cell receptor beta chains given below trace back to one sample, sequenced in a study of vaccination and CD4 T cells after COVID-19. Stated treatment: approximately nine-day PBMC culture with coronavirus spike peptide pools or control peptides (ViraFEST assay). An Oncomine TCR Beta short-read assay was used to sequence the DNA from cultured CD4+ T cells. TCRdb re-derived calls from the PCR reads in MiXCR, one entry per CDR3 protein. The table includes roughly 7,200 distinct CDR3 sequences, over 55% detected once. The antigens these receptors bind are not known. The sequenced sample was CD4+ T cells from blood, cultured in vitro. These TCRs come from a human donor who had recovered from COVID-19.

The chain is built from TRBV2 and TRBJ1-1; D gene ambiguous. CDR1 is SNHLY, CDR2 FYNNEI, per germline. The CDR3 runs to 14 residues. V lost 8 bases, J lost 6 bases, and 19 bases lay in between. This chain's CDR3 is CASQTRLDLPEAFF. CDR3 coding DNA: TGTGCCAGCCAAACACGGCTTGACCTCCCTGAAGCTTTCTTT.

This clonotype was observed a few times. This chain connects TRBV7-8 to TRBJ1-5; no definite D call. Trimming shortened V by 3 bases and J by 1 base, and 10 bases separated the two germline ends. Germline V gene lookup returns CDR1 SGHVS and CDR2 FQNEAQ. This CDR3 has 15 residues. This CDR3 is CASSLWGLSNQPQHF. CDR3 nucleotides: TGTGCCAGCAGCTTGTGGGGTTTGAGCAATCAGCCCCAGCATTTT. The whole variable domain, filled in from reference TRBV7-8 and TRBJ1-5, reads GAGVSQSPRYKVAKRGQDVALRCDPISGHVSLFWYQQALGQGPEFLTYFQNEAQLDKSGLPSDRFFAERPEGSVSTLKIQRTQQEDSAVYLCASSLWGLSNQPQHFGDGTRLSIL.

This clonotype occurred a few times. V is TRBV5-4 and J is TRBJ2-2, with D perhaps matching TRBD1 or TRBD2 (6 bases each). V lost 0 bases, J lost 5 bases, and 8 bases lay in between. The CDR3 is 14 amino acids. Germline CDR1 SGHNT, CDR2 YYREEE (reference sequence). The CDR3 coding sequence is TGTGCCAGCAGCTTGGAGGGGGGAACCGGGGAGCTGTTTTTT. Translation: CASSLEGGTGELFF.

This rearrangement joins TRBV6-1 to TRBJ1-2; TRBD1 is a possible D gene (5 bases). Looked up from germline, CDR1 is MNHNS and CDR2 is SASEGT. The germline V and J ends were trimmed by 0 bases and 2 bases, with 13 bases remaining between them. The length of the CDR3 is 16 residues. The CDR3 DNA reads TGTGCCAGCAGTGAAGCGGGCCCCGGGGGAAACTATGGCTACACCTTC. Protein product: CASSEAGPGGNYGYTF.

The V gene is TRBV7-2, the J gene TRBJ1-2; 9 nucleotides line up with TRBD1. CDR3 length: 14 amino acids. Germline V lookup: CDR1 SGHTA, CDR2 FQGNSA. V shed 5 bases, J shed 5 bases, and the junction held 6 bases outside the gene matches. The CDR3 nucleotides read TGTGCCAGCAGCAGGGACAGGGTTGATTATGGCTACACCTTC. This codes for CASSRDRVDYGYTF. Based on the CDR3 plus reference TRBV7-2 and TRBJ1-2, the full variable domain is GAGVSQSPSNKVTEKGKDVELRCDPISGHTALYWYRQSLGQGLEFLIYFQGNSAPDKSGLPSDRFSAERTGGSVSTLTIQRTQQEDSAVYLCASSRDRVDYGYTFGSGTRLTVV.

CDR3 nucleotides: TGTGCCAGCAGTTCCGGAGACAGGGACACCGGGGAGCTGTTTTTT. Translating gives CASSSGDRDTGELFF. J is TRBJ2-2 and V is TRBV27; TRBD1 agrees at 7 bases. The trim removed 4 bases at V and 3 bases at J, leaving 5 bases unmatched. The CDR3 runs 15 residues. Germline CDR1 and CDR2: MNHEY and SMNVEV (reference sequence).

In regard to this clonotype: A read error may account for a junction end that differs from germline. In DNA, the CDR3 is TGCGGTGCTAGAGATGTCGGCGAGCAGTACTTC. Translated, it gives CGARDVGEQYF. V is TRBV20-1 and J is TRBJ2-7; D is undetermined. The CDR3 spans 11 residues. CDR1 is DFQATT, CDR2 SNEGSKA, per germline (reference sequence).

This clonotype was found a few times. The chain has TRBV6-5 and TRBJ1-2; D not resolved. There are 14 residues in the CDR3. Germline CDR1 MNHEY, CDR2 SVGAGI. V lost 0 bases and J lost 3, with 8 bases in between. CDR3 region: CASSYSRRHYGYTF. The CDR3 bases are TGTGCCAGCAGTTACTCGAGAAGACACTATGGCTACACCTTC.

The V call is TRBV20-1, the J call TRBJ2-1; D call uncertain. The V end lost 6 bases, the J end lost 9 bases, and 9 bases lay between the germline ends. Per the germline V gene, CDR1 is DFQATT and CDR2 is SNEGSKA (reference sequence). CDR3 length: 10 residues. The CDR3 coding sequence is TGCAGTGCCCCGATAACTGAGCAGTTCTTC. This codes for CSAPITEQFF.

The V and J genes are TRBV28 and TRBJ2-2; D is uncertain. V was trimmed by 5 bases and J by 7 bases, leaving 8 bases between them. This CDR3 is 12 amino acids long. CDR1 is MDHEN, CDR2 SYDVKM, per germline. The CDR3: CASSLVGGELFF. The CDR3 nucleotides are TGTGCCAGCAGTCTTGTCGGCGGGGAGCTGTTTTTT.

This clonotype was found a few times. The chain couples TRBV28 to TRBJ1-2, with 7 bases lining up with TRBD1. The CDR3 covers 15 residues. CDR1 and CDR2 from the germline V gene are MDHEN and SYDVKM. V dropped 6 bases and J dropped 1; count of bases not matched to a gene: 8. This chain's CDR3 is CASSSPGQSNYGYTF. CDR3 bases: TGTGCCAGCAGCTCGCCGGGACAGAGTAACTATGGCTACACCTTC.

This clonotype turned up a few times. Written as DNA, the CDR3 is TGTGCCAGCAGCTTAGAGTACAGGGGGCTGGGCTACACCTTC. Amino acids: CASSLEYRGLGYTF. The chain links TRBV7-2 to TRBJ1-2; 9 bases line up with TRBD1. This CDR3 has 14 residues. V shed 1 base, J shed 8 bases, and the junction held 5 bases outside the gene matches. Germline V gene data show CDR1 as SGHTA and CDR2 as FQGNSA.

The chain links TRBV12-3 or TRBV12-4 to TRBJ1-2; TRBD1 matches 12 bases. The ends lost 2 bases at V and 8 bases at J; junction bases unmatched: 9. The CDR3 runs to 16 residues. The CDR3 sequence is CASSLRPGQGAGGYTF. In DNA, the CDR3 is TGTGCCAGCAGTTTACGACCGGGACAGGGGGCAGGAGGCTACACCTTC.

This chain joins TRBV2 and TRBJ2-7; weak D call: TRBD1 (5 bases). The CDR3 contains 11 residues. Germline-derived CDR1 and CDR2 are SNHLY and FYNNEI. Trimming removed 6 bases from V and 4 bases from J, with 7 bases in between. The CDR3 protein is CASRGEYEQYF. The CDR3 nucleotides are TGTGCCAGCAGAGGGGAATACGAGCAGTACTTC. Together with reference TRBV2 and TRBJ2-7, the CDR3 gives the full variable domain: EPEVTQTPSHQVTQMGQEVILRCVPISNHLYFYWYRQILGQKVEFLVSFYNNEISEKSEIFDDQFSVERPDGSNFTLKIRSTKLEDSAMYFCASRGEYEQYFGPGTRLTVT.

The CDR3 is CASSLTGDPYTDTQYF. DNA of the CDR3: TGTGCCAGCAGTTTAACAGGGGATCCCTACACAGATACGCAGTATTTT. The gene calls are TRBV27 and TRBJ2-3; the match to TRBD1 covers 7 bases. With 2 bases clipped from V and 2 bases from J, the junction kept 7 bases outside the gene matches. The CDR3 runs to 16 residues. Germline CDR1 MNHEY, CDR2 SMNVEV (reference sequence).

V usage is TRBV6-2 or TRBV6-3 and J usage is TRBJ2-3; D remains unclear. Looked up from germline, CDR1 is MNHEY and CDR2 is SVGEGT. The CDR3 loop spans 15 amino acids. V was cut by 0 bases and J by 3 bases, with 10 bases left in between. The CDR3 spells CASSYSASGTDTQYF. In DNA, the CDR3 is TGTGCCAGCAGTTACTCGGCGAGTGGGACAGATACGCAGTATTTT.

The genes are TRBV5-1 and TRBJ2-7; TRBD2 matches at 8 bases. Germline V gene data show CDR1 as SGHRS and CDR2 as YFSETQ. The CDR3 totals 17 residues. Trimming at V came to 0 bases and at J to 3 bases, leaving 11 bases not matched to a gene. CDR3 loop: CASSLAPTGGGIYEQYF. In DNA form, the CDR3 reads TGCGCCAGCAGCTTGGCCCCGACGGGGGGGGGAATCTACGAGCAGTACTTC.

This clonotype is deemed medium-sized (0.01 to 0.1%). The V and J genes are TRBV11-2 and TRBJ1-2; 9 positions match TRBD1. The CDR3 runs 15 residues. Germline CDR1 is SGHAT and CDR2 is FQNNGV. V lost 6 bases, J lost 6 bases, and 11 bases stayed unmatched. Here the CDR3 reads CASRPTGGSPHGYTF. Here the CDR3 DNA reads TGTGCCAGCAGACCTACAGGGGGCTCCCCTCATGGCTACACCTTC.

This chain uses TRBV15 with TRBJ2-3; 9 bases agree with TRBD1. This CDR3 is built from 15 residues. Trimming cost V 3 bases and J 3 bases; bases outside gene matches: 4. In germline, CDR1 is LNHNV, CDR2 YYDKDF (reference sequence). The CDR3: CATSRGQGGTDTQYF. CDR3 bases: TGTGCCACCAGCAGGGGACAGGGAGGTACAGATACGCAGTATTTT.

The chain combines TRBV4-1 with TRBJ2-5, with 10 bases identical to TRBD2. This CDR3 comprises 19 residues. V shed 1 base and J 1 base; nucleotides not matched to a gene: 12. Germline V gene sequence: CDR1 MGHRA, CDR2 YSYEKL. The CDR3 bases are TGCGCCAGCAGCCAAGGGGGTCTAACTAGCGGGACCTCCCAAGAGACCCAGTACTTC. Its protein product is CASSQGGLTSGTSQETQYF.

The chain carries TRBV28 and TRBJ2-5; 8 bases are a match to TRBD2. Trimming took 5 bases from V and 4 from J; bases not matched to a gene: 15. Germline V gene data show CDR1 as MDHEN and CDR2 as SYDVKM. The CDR3 sequence is 17 residues long. In nucleotides, the CDR3 is TGTGCCAGCAGTCCCTCGACTAGCGTGGGGACCGCAGAGACCCAGTACTTC. As protein: CASSPSTSVGTAETQYF.

The chain joins TRBV5-4 to TRBJ1-2, with D possibly matching TRBD1 (6 bases). This CDR3 is 11 amino acids long. CDR1 SGHNT and CDR2 YYREEE come from the germline V gene (reference sequence). V was clipped by 4 bases and J by 8 bases, with 9 bases between them. CDR3 coding DNA: TGTGCCAGCAGCACACAGGGCGGCTACACCTTC. Residues: CASSTQGGYTF.

V gene TRBV6-5 combines with J gene TRBJ1-2, with D hard to call. This CDR3 is built from 16 residues. The germline V gene has CDR1 MNHEY and CDR2 SVGAGI. V dropped 3 bases and J dropped 8 bases, with 22 bases sitting between them. CDR3 residues: CASSYPLKGKVVGYTF. CDR3 bases: TGTGCCAGCAGTTATCCCCTGAAGGGTAAGGTGGTAGGCTACACCTTC.

The rearrangement joins TRBV7-8 to TRBJ1-1; no reliable D call. V lost 5 bases to trimming and J lost 1 base, with 8 bases between them. This CDR3 comprises 13 residues. Germline assignment: CDR1 SGHVS and CDR2 FQNEAQ. The CDR3 loop is CASSIGENTEAFF. CDR3 DNA: TGTGCCAGCAGCATCGGTGAGAACACTGAAGCTTTCTTT.

This chain connects TRBV11-2 to TRBJ1-2; unclear D gene. Looked up from germline, CDR1 is SGHAT and CDR2 is FQNNGV. This CDR3 is built from 15 residues. V was pared by 5 bases and J by 0 bases, with 13 bases between. CDR3 residues: CASSTFRDTNYGYTF. CDR3 bases: TGTGCCAGCAGCACGTTCCGGGATACTAACTATGGCTACACCTTC.

The chain is built from TRBV7-2 and TRBJ2-5, with 7 bases identical to TRBD2. The length of the CDR3 is 14 residues. In germline, CDR1 is SGHTA, CDR2 FQGNSA. The V segment lost 5 bases and the J segment 7 bases; nucleotides outside the gene matches: 10. In nucleotides, the CDR3 is TGTGCCAGCAGCCCTACTAGCGCCTCTCGGACCCAGTACTTC. Amino acid sequence: CASSPTSASRTQYF.